The T cell receptor (beta chain) described here comes from a study of shared clonotypes between healthy human individuals. Study-level points and caveats: Naive CD4 clonotypes overlapped across several donors at approximately 5.3%. Rarefaction indicated that sorted-subset sequencing remained incomplete although depth was large.

Germline lookup yields CDR1 SGHTA and CDR2 FQGNSA. The CDR3 contains 15 residues. V trimming: 5 bases; J trimming: 4 bases; junction bases outside the gene matches: 3. Concerning this clone: Its antigen is still unknown.

Assay: immunoSEQ multiplex PCR; the TCRdb copy retains only in-frame clones and omits some. There are about 1 million clones in the sample; about 75% occur only once, and approximately 1.3% lies in the top ten. The sample was memory CD4+ T cells sorted from blood. Subset here: CD45RA-negative fraction. This TCR was recovered from a man aged 18 to 30 in good health. The J gene is TRBJ2-1, the V gene TRBV7-2; 12 nucleotides line up with TRBD2. In DNA, the CDR3 is TGTGCCAGCAGCCGACTAGCGGGGGCGTACAATGAGCAGTTCTTC. Protein: CASSRLAGAYNEQFF.